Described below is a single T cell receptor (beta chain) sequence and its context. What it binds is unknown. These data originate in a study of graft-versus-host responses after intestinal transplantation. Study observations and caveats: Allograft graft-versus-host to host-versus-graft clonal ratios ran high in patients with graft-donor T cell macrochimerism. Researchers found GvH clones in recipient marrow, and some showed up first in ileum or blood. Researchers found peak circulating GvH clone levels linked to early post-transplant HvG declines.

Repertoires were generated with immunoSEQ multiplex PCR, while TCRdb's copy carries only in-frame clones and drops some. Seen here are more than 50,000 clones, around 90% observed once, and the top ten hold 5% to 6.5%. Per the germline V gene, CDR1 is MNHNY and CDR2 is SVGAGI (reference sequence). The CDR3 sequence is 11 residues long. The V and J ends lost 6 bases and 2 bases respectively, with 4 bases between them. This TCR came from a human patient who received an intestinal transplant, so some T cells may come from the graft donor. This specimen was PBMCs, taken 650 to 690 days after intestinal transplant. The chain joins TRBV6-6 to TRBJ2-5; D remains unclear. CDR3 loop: CASRHQETQYF. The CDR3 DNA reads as TGTGCCAGCAGGCATCAAGAGACCCAGTACTTC.